This T cell receptor (beta chain) appears in the sequencing data of a study of cytomegalovirus exposure and HLA in healthy donors. PCR employed 60 Vbeta and 13 Jbeta primers. The method was immunoSEQ multiplex PCR; TCRdb's version includes in-frame clones alone and lacks a portion of them. The data show 130,000 or so clones, approximately 80% seen once. CDR1 is LGHNT and CDR2 is FRNRAP in the germline V gene. Trimming took 0 bases from V and 2 from J; bases not matched to a gene: 7. The CDR3 extends over 16 amino acids. The chain couples TRBV12-5 to TRBJ2-7; 7 nucleotides align to TRBD1. The receptor was derived from a young woman in good health and CMV-seronegative. Material: PBMCs. The CDR3 loop is CASGLVFDRDPYEQYF. The CDR3 coding sequence is TGTGCTAGTGGTTTGGTATTTGACAGGGACCCCTACGAGCAGTACTTC.